The 5 T cell receptor beta chains below all came from one sample that was sequenced in a study of CXCR3-negative and CXCR3-positive naive CD8 T cells. It was by 5' RACE with UMI labels that the TRB cDNA libraries were prepared. No DNA is given; TCRdb re-called the 5' RACE reads and lists each CDR3 protein once. In total, the table holds roughly 90,000 distinct CDR3 sequences. The specimen sequenced was naive CXCR3- CD8+ T cells from blood. Described subset: CD45RO-CCR7+CD27+CD95- naive CD8+ T cells lacking CXCR3 (TNR3-). The receptors were gathered from a human donor in good health. Some clones in this sample may be carry-over from other donors' samples.

This chain links TRBV5-1 with TRBJ2-1; TCRdb gives TRBD1 as the D gene, but with no DNA this cannot be confirmed. The CDR3 sequence is 15 residues long. CDR1 is SGHRS, CDR2 YFSETQ, per germline. The CDR3 reads CASSLNSGDYNEQFF.

V and J are TRBV10-3 and TRBJ2-7; TCRdb returns TRBD2, unconfirmable since there is no DNA. The CDR3 loop spans 16 amino acids. Germline-derived CDR1 and CDR2 are ENHRY and SYGVKD. The chain's CDR3 is CAISESGGRTADEQYF.

The J gene is TRBJ1-5, the V gene TRBV6-2 or TRBV6-3. CDR3 length: 14 residues. Germline CDR1 and CDR2: MNHEY and SVGEGT. Here the CDR3 reads CASSPGGYGDSQHF.

The V call is TRBV11-2, the J call TRBJ2-1; as DNA is missing, the TRBD1 call by TCRdb cannot be tested. Per germline, CDR1 SGHAT and CDR2 FQNNGV. There are 14 residues in the CDR3. CDR3 residues: CASSPGTGTDEQFF. The whole variable domain, filled in from reference TRBV11-2 and TRBJ2-1, reads EAGVAQSPRYKIIEKRQSVAFWCNPISGHATLYWYQQILGQGPKLLIQFQNNGVVDDSQLPKDRFSAERLKGVDSTLKIQPAKLEDSAVYLCASSPGTGTDEQFFGPGTRLTVL.

According to its frequency, this clonotype is medium-sized. V gene TRBV12-3 or TRBV12-4 combines with J gene TRBJ2-7. CDR3 length: 11 residues. The CDR3 reads CASSFSYEQYF.